This TCR beta chain is from a study of patients and donors after allogeneic stem cell transplantation. TCRdb reprocessed the RT-PCR reads with MiXCR, giving one entry per CDR3 protein. The repertoire includes 15,000 to 25,000 distinct CDR3 sequences, 4.9% of them detected once, and roughly 37% sits in the top ten. This CDR3 is 15 amino acids long. Losses at the gene ends were 1 base for V and 2 bases for J; bases not matched to a gene: 5. CDR1 and CDR2 (germline): DFQATT, SNEGSKA (reference sequence). This clonotype was detected many times. The chain is built from TRBV20-1 and TRBJ2-7, with 10 bases identical to TRBD2. This receptor was identified in a human donor who was either an allogeneic HSCT recipient or a stem cell or donor lymphocyte infusion donor (not recorded which). It is not recorded whose cells these are; they may come from a transplant donor. Sequences were obtained from blood, either unsorted or a sorted T cell fraction (not recorded which). The CDR3 DNA sequence: TGCAGTGCTAGAGCCGCTAGCGGGGGAACCTACGAGCAGTACTTC. This translates into CSARAASGGTYEQYF.